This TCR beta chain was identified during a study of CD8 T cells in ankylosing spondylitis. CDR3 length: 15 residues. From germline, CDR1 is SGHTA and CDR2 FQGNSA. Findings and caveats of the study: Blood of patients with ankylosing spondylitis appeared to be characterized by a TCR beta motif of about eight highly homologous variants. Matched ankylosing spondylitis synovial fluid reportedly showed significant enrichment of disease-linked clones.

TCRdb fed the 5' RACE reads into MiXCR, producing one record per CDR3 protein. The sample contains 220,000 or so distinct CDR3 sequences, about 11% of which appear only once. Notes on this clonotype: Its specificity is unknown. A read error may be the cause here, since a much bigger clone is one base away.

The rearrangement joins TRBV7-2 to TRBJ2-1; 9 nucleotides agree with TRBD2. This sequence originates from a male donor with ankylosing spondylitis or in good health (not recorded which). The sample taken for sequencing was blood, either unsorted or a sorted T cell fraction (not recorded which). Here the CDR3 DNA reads TGTGCCAGCAGCGCAAGCGGGGGGCGTAACAATAAGCAGTTCTTC. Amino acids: CASSASGGRNNKQFF.